Presented here are 10 T cell receptor beta chains from one specimen sequenced in a study of blood T cells in healthy people across ages. For the second PCR, which ran for about 7 to 11 cycles, a sample-barcoded 5' primer and a J-beta primer mix were used. One entry per CDR3 protein results from TCRdb running MiXCR on the 5' RACE reads. In the table there are approximately 1.5 million distinct CDR3 sequences, 42% of which are singletons. The specimen sequenced was blood. These receptors all stem from a woman aged 18-29 years in good health.

The rearrangement uses TRBV12-3 or TRBV12-4 and TRBJ2-5; 12 bases fit TRBD2. The CDR3 runs 14 residues. V trimming: 9 bases; J trimming: 5 bases; junction bases outside the gene matches: 7. The CDR3 sequence: CASFASGGAETQYF. The CDR3 DNA follows: TGTGCCAGTTTCGCTAGCGGGGGGGCGGAGACCCAGTACTTC.

Comment on this clonotype: This may stem from a read error, because a much larger clone lies one nucleotide away. The chain has TRBV28 and TRBJ2-1; 11 bases are shared with TRBD2. The CDR3 is made up of 13 amino acids. CDR1 is MDHEN and CDR2 is SYDVKM in the germline V gene. V was clipped by 7 bases and J by 6 bases; unmatched bases: 2. The CDR3, as DNA: TGTGCCAGCACACTAGCGGGAGCCAATGAGCAGTTCTTC. This sequence encodes CASTLAGANEQFF.

CDR3 sequence: CASSQLGTSGSGSYNEQFF. The CDR3, as DNA: TGCGCCAGCAGCCAACTCGGGACTAGCGGGAGTGGATCCTACAATGAGCAGTTCTTC. The gene calls are TRBV4-3 and TRBJ2-1; TRBD2 matches at 14 bases. V lost 2 bases, J lost 1 base, and 7 bases stayed unmatched. The CDR3 has 19 amino acids. Looked up from germline, CDR1 is LGHNA and CDR2 is YSLEER.

This rearrangement joins TRBV7-8 to TRBJ1-1; D is possibly TRBD1 (5 bases). Trimming took off 1 base at V and 6 bases at J, with 15 bases between the two ends. Germline V CDR1 and CDR2: SGHVS, FQNEAQ. The CDR3 spans 15 residues. In DNA form, the CDR3 reads TGTGCCAGCAGCTTAGGATGGGGGACGAGTTCTGAAGCTTTCTTT. Residues: CASSLGWGTSSEAFF.

This clonotype was seen only a few times. CDR3 in amino acids: CASSTSGQPTYGYTF. The DNA of the CDR3 is TGTGCCAGCAGCACCTCCGGACAGCCGACGTATGGCTACACCTTC. The rearrangement uses TRBV7-9 and TRBJ1-2, with a weak D call TRBD1 (6 bases). Germline V gene lookup returns CDR1 SEHNR and CDR2 FQNEAQ (reference sequence). There are 15 residues in the CDR3. V was clipped by 5 bases and J by 5 bases, with 18 bases between them.

The sample holds a few counts of this clonotype. The genes are TRBV6-1 and TRBJ1-4, with 7 positions matching TRBD1. Germline trimming cut 7 bases from V and 2 bases from J; bases unmatched to any gene: 16. The germline V gene encodes CDR1 MNHNS and CDR2 SASEGT. The CDR3 runs to 18 residues. CDR3 sequence (DNA): TGTGCCAGCACCCAGACAGGGTTGGGAGGCCCGACTAATGAAAAACTGTTTTTT. The encoded protein is CASTQTGLGGPTNEKLFF.

This clonotype was recorded a few times. The chain has TRBV12-3 or TRBV12-4 and TRBJ1-2; D is undetermined. The CDR3 length is 13 residues. V lost 5 bases and J lost 8, with 15 bases in between. The CDR3 nucleotides are TGTGCCAGCAGTGTAAACGGTCTGGCGGGCTACACCTTC. This encodes CASSVNGLAGYTF.

This clonotype is a singleton in its sample. A junction boundary mismatches the germline segment, possibly from a read error. The rearrangement links TRBV29-1 to TRBJ2-5, with a possible D match to TRBD2 (5 bases). Germline values: CDR1 SQVTM, CDR2 ANQGSEA. The CDR3 spans 11 residues. The CDR3 protein is CGVRESNEQYF. CDR3 nucleotide sequence: TGCGGCGTTAGGGAGTCCAATGAGCAGTACTTC.

This chain uses TRBV12-3 or TRBV12-4 with TRBJ1-4; no clear D. V lost 7 bases, J lost 7 bases, and 16 bases lay in between. This CDR3 is built from 14 residues. In DNA, the CDR3 is TGTGCCAGCACACTCGACTCAGCGGGTGAAAAACTGTTTTTT. Translation gives CASTLDSAGEKLFF.

A remark on this clonotype: One end of the junction varies from germline; a read error may be responsible. V is TRBV4-2 and J is TRBJ1-2; possibly TRBD1 for D (5 bases). This CDR3 comprises 16 residues. Per germline, CDR1 LGHNA and CDR2 YNFKEQ. The CDR3 here is CAGSQDEGQGNYGYTF. The CDR3 region has the DNA TGTGCCGGCAGCCAAGATGAGGGCCAGGGTAACTATGGCTACACCTTC.